A selection of T cell receptor beta chains follows, all from one sample in a study of T-cell reconstitution after alpha-beta-depleted transplantation in children. TCRdb processed the PCR reads anew with MiXCR; each CDR3 protein has one entry. The table shows 350,000 to 400,000 distinct CDR3 sequences, with more than 10% occurring only once. Sequencing used PBMCs, obtained from the stem cell graft. The source of these receptors is a human donor who donated a stem cell graft to a child with Fanconi anemia. Both conserved end residues are part of each CDR3. The order of the fields is V gene, D gene, J gene, clone size, CDR3 DNA, CDR3 protein. D genes are given only for firm matches. Only part of the rows carry a size: once, few, many, or a class if the clone is expanded.

v_call: TRBV3-1
d_call: TRBD1
j_call: TRBJ1-5
clone_size: once
cdr3_nt: TGTACCAGCTGCTTACGGACAGGGGGAGAGGGGAGCAATCAGCCCCAGCATTTT
cdr3_aa: CTSCLRTGGEGSNQPQHF

v_call: TRBV12-3/TRBV12-4
d_call: -
j_call: TRBJ2-3
clone_size: many
cdr3_nt: TGTGCCAGCAGTGTAATCACAGATACGCAGTATTTT
cdr3_aa: CASSVITDTQYF

v_call: TRBV4-1
d_call: TRBD1
j_call: TRBJ2-3
clone_size: many
cdr3_nt: TGCGCCAGCAGCCAAAGGACAGGGGGCCTGGTAGATACGCAGTATTTT
cdr3_aa: CASSQRTGGLVDTQYF

v_call: TRBV15
d_call: -
j_call: TRBJ1-5
clone_size: few
cdr3_nt: TGTGCCACCAGCAGGGCCCCTCCAAGCAATCAGCCCCAGCATTTT
cdr3_aa: CATSRAPPSNQPQHF

v_call: TRBV4-3
d_call: TRBD2
j_call: TRBJ2-1
clone_size: few
cdr3_nt: TGCGCCAGCAGCCCAGACCTAGCGGGCTCCTACAATGAGCAGTTCTTC
cdr3_aa: CASSPDLAGSYNEQFF

v_call: TRBV7-9
d_call: TRBD1
j_call: TRBJ2-7
clone_size: few
cdr3_nt: TGTGCCAGCAGCCCCGGGACAGGGTACTACGAGCAGTACTTC
cdr3_aa: CASSPGTGYYEQYF

v_call: TRBV5-1
d_call: -
j_call: TRBJ1-1
clone_size: -
cdr3_nt: TGCGCCAGCAGCTTGGCCAGCCCTCCCACTGAAGCTTTCTTT
cdr3_aa: CASSLASPPTEAFF

v_call: TRBV4-2
d_call: -
j_call: TRBJ1-2
clone_size: many
cdr3_nt: TGTGCCAGCAGCCAGGTTGATCAGGGAATTCATGGCTACACCTTC
cdr3_aa: CASSQVDQGIHGYTF

v_call: TRBV20-1
d_call: TRBD1
j_call: TRBJ1-5
clone_size: few
cdr3_nt: TGCAGTGCTAGGGAGGGACAGGGGGTAGATCAGCCCCAGCATTTT
cdr3_aa: CSAREGQGVDQPQHF

v_call: TRBV2
d_call: -
j_call: TRBJ2-7
clone_size: many
cdr3_nt: TGTGCCAGCATTCTGAACAGGGTCCCCTACGAGCAGTACTTC
cdr3_aa: CASILNRVPYEQYF

v_call: TRBV6-2/TRBV6-3
d_call: -
j_call: TRBJ1-5
clone_size: -
cdr3_nt: TGTGCCAGCAGTTCGGCAGGGAACCAGCCCCAGCATTTT
cdr3_aa: CASSSAGNQPQHF

v_call: TRBV5-1
d_call: -
j_call: TRBJ2-1
clone_size: many
cdr3_nt: TGCGCCAGCAGCATCGACAGGCCCGGGTACGATGAGCAGTTCTTC
cdr3_aa: CASSIDRPGYDEQFF

v_call: TRBV4-3
d_call: TRBD1
j_call: TRBJ2-2
clone_size: few
cdr3_nt: TGCGCCAGCAGCCAAGCCTGGACAGGGGGCGCCGGCGGGGAGCTGTTTTTT
cdr3_aa: CASSQAWTGGAGGELFF

v_call: TRBV5-1
d_call: -
j_call: TRBJ2-5
clone_size: few
cdr3_nt: TGCGCCAGCAGCTCCTACGAGACCCAGTACTTC
cdr3_aa: CASSSYETQYF

v_call: TRBV5-5
d_call: -
j_call: TRBJ2-6
clone_size: many
cdr3_nt: TGTGCCAGCAGCTTGGTGGCGGGAACCTCTGGGGCCAACGTCCTGACTTTC
cdr3_aa: CASSLVAGTSGANVLTF

v_call: TRBV24-1
d_call: TRBD2
j_call: TRBJ2-1
clone_size: few
cdr3_nt: TGTGCCACCAGTGTTAGCGGGGGGCATGAGCAGTTCTTC
cdr3_aa: CATSVSGGHEQFF

v_call: TRBV7-2
d_call: -
j_call: TRBJ2-1
clone_size: many
cdr3_nt: TGTGCCAGCAGCTTGGGGGGGCAGGGGCAGTTCTTC
cdr3_aa: CASSLGGQGQFF

v_call: TRBV20-1
d_call: TRBD1
j_call: TRBJ1-4
clone_size: many
cdr3_nt: TGCAGTGCCCTGGACAGGAGGAATAATGAAAAACTGTTTTTT
cdr3_aa: CSALDRRNNEKLFF

v_call: TRBV29-1
d_call: -
j_call: TRBJ2-2
clone_size: many
cdr3_nt: TGCAGCGTTGGTGGGACCGGGGAGCTGTTTTTT
cdr3_aa: CSVGGTGELFF

v_call: TRBV11-1
d_call: -
j_call: TRBJ1-5
clone_size: -
cdr3_nt: TGTGCCAGCAGCTTAGCCCATGGGAGAGGAAGGACAGCCCGGGATTCCAATCAGCCCCAGCATTTT
cdr3_aa: CASSLAHGRGRTARDSNQPQHF

v_call: TRBV27
d_call: -
j_call: TRBJ2-1
clone_size: -
cdr3_nt: TGTGCCAGCAGTTTATCGTTGGCAGTTGGGGCAGGGAGAGGGAATGAGCAGTTCTTC
cdr3_aa: CASSLSLAVGAGRGNEQFF

v_call: TRBV10-3
d_call: -
j_call: TRBJ2-3
clone_size: once
cdr3_nt: TGTGCCATCAGTGCGACAGTGACCACAGATACGCAGTATTTT
cdr3_aa: CAISATVTTDTQYF

v_call: TRBV7-6
d_call: TRBD2
j_call: TRBJ2-1
clone_size: few
cdr3_nt: TGTGCCAGCAGCTCCAGACCGACTAGCGAACAGTTCTTC
cdr3_aa: CASSSRPTSEQFF

v_call: TRBV9
d_call: -
j_call: TRBJ2-3
clone_size: many
cdr3_nt: TGTGCCAGCAGCGTAGAAGGGTGGGGTACGCAGTATTTT
cdr3_aa: CASSVEGWGTQYF